This T cell receptor (beta chain) was profiled in a study of blood T cell repertoires in COVID-19. The overall study: Donors in the United States, Italy and Spain gave samples during acute or convalescent COVID-19. Nucleic acid was either cDNA or gDNA, and it came from T cells, B-cell-depleted T cells, or PBMCs.

Germline V lookup: CDR1 SEHNR, CDR2 FQNEAQ (reference sequence). The length of the CDR3 is 13 residues. Germline trimming cut 5 bases from V and 6 bases from J; bases unmatched to any gene: 6. TCRdb's table, derived via immunoSEQ multiplex PCR, lists solely in-frame clones and lacks some. Counted here are about 180,000 clones, approximately 86% occurring once; the ten biggest clones make up around 8.6%. This receptor was taken from a man aged 45-65 years with active or convalescent COVID-19. The V gene is TRBV7-9, the J gene TRBJ1-1, with 7 positions matching TRBD1. Sample: peripheral blood. This chain's CDR3 is CASSPQGIAEAFF. As DNA, the CDR3 is TGTGCCAGCAGCCCACAGGGGATCGCTGAAGCTTTCTTT.